This T cell receptor beta chain is drawn from a study of OX40 agonist ivuxolimab in advanced cancers. Study overall: Enrolled patients in dose escalation had cancers that were hepatocellular carcinoma, melanoma, renal cell or head and neck cancer. Allowance was made for prior anti-PD-1, anti-PD-L1 or anti-CTLA-4 therapy, and around 44% had some.

The data were produced by immunoSEQ multiplex PCR, yet TCRdb's version contains in-frame clones alone and is incomplete. Altogether 60,000 to 85,000 clones are present, around 86% being singletons, with the ten largest covering around 0.56%. The CDR3 consists of 14 residues. CDR1 and CDR2 from the germline V gene are SGHTA and FQGTGA. The junction had 4 bases not matched to a gene; V was cut back by 6 bases and J by 1 base. It was autoimmune disease history or systemic immunosuppression that excluded patients. At baseline, cycle 4 day 1, and cycle 7 day 1, blood was sampled. This TCR came from an adult with an advanced solid tumor such as melanoma, head and neck, liver or kidney cancer. The input for sequencing was CD4+ or CD8+ T cells sorted from blood, taken in a trial of the OX40 agonist ivuxolimab. The chain recombines TRBV7-3 with TRBJ2-3; 7 bases fit TRBD2. The CDR3: CASSISGRTDTQYF. CDR3 DNA sequence: TGTGCCAGCAGTATTAGCGGGCGCACAGATACGCAGTATTTT. The full variable domain, its missing parts supplied by reference TRBV7-3 and TRBJ2-3, is GAGVSQTPSNKVTEKGKYVELRCDPISGHTALYWYRQSLGQGPEFLIYFQGTGAADDSGLPNDRFFAVRPEGSVSTLKIQRTERGDSAVYLCASSISGRTDTQYFGPGTRLTVL.